The sequence of this T cell receptor (beta chain) was determined in a study of T cells in Graves' hyperthyroidism and ophthalmopathy. Amplified TCR beta CDR3 regions derived from RNA transcripts. First-round RT-PCR targeting the TCR CDR3 was performed with the HTBI primer set. In TCRdb, the multiplex PCR reads were re-called with MiXCR into one record per CDR3 protein. The table lists hundreds of thousands of distinct CDR3 sequences, 20% to 25% of them singletons. There are many counts of this clonotype. Germline V gene data show CDR1 as SGHAT and CDR2 as FQNNGV. This CDR3 is 12 amino acids long. Trimming left V 6 bases short and J 5 bases short, with 8 bases between.

The chain carries TRBV11-2 and TRBJ2-1; D uncertain. The sample consisted of blood. This TCR was recovered from a man aged 50-60 years with Graves' hyperthyroidism. This CDR3 reads CASREVNNEQFF. The CDR3, as DNA: TGTGCCAGCAGAGAGGTGAACAATGAGCAGTTCTTC.